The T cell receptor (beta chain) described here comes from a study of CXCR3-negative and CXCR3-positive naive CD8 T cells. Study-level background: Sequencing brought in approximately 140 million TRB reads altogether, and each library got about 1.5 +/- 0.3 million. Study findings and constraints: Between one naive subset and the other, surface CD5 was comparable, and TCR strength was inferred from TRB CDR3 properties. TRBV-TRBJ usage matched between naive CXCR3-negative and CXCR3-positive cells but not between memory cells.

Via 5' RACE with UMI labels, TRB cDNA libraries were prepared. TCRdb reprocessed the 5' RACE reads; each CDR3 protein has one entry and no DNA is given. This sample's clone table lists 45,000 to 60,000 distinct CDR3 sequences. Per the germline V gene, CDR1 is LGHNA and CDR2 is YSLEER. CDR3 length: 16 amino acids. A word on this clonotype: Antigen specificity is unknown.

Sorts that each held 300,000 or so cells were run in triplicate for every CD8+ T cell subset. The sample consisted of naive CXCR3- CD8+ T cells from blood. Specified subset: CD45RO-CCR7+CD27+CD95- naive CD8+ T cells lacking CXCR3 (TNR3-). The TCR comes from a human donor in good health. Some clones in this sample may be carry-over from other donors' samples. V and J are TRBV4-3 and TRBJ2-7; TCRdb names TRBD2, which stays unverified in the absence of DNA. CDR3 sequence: CASSQVVGPSSYEQYF.